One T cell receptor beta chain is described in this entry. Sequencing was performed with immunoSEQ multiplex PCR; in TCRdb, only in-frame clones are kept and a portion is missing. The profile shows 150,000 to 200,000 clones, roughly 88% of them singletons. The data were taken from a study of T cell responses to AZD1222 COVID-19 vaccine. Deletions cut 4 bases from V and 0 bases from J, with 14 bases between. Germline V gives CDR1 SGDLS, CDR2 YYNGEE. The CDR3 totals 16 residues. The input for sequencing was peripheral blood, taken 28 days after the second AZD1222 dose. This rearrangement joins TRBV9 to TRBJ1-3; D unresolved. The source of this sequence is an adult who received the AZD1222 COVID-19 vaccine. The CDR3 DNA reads TGTGCCAGCAGCCCGGGATTACGGGCCTCTGGAAACACCATATATTTT. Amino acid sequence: CASSPGLRASGNTIYF.